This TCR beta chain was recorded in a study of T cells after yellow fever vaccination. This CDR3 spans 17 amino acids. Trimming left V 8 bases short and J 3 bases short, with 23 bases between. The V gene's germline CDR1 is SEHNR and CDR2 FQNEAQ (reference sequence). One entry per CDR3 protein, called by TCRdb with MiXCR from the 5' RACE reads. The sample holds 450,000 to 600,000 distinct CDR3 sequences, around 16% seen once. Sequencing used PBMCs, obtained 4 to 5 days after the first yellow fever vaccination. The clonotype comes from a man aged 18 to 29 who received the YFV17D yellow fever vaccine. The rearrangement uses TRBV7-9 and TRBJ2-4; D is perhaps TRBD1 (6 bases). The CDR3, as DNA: TGTGCCAGCGGGAACAGGGAGTGGGATGGAGGCAAAAACATTCAGTACTTC. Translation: CASGNREWDGGKNIQYF. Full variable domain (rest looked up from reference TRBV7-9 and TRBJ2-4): DTGVSQNPRHKITKRGQNVTFRCDPISEHNRLYWYRQTLGQGPEFLTYFQNEAQLEKSRLLSDRFSAERPKGSFSTLEIQRTEQGDSAMYLCASGNREWDGGKNIQYFGAGTRLSVL.